Only a few counts were recorded for the clone carrying this T cell receptor beta chain. Its antigen is undetermined. The data were taken from a study of blood T cells in healthy people across ages. General study findings and limits: Percentage of naive T cells showed a strong correlation with TCR beta diversity.

The CDR3 runs to 16 residues. Germline V lookup: CDR1 ENHRY, CDR2 SYGVKD. With V trimmed by 0 bases and J by 0 bases, 1 base remained unmatched. Through a sample-barcoded 5' primer and a J-beta primer mix, a second PCR was run for roughly 7 to 11 cycles. TCRdb fed the 5' RACE reads into MiXCR, producing one record per CDR3 protein. The table lists roughly 800,000 distinct CDR3 sequences, roughly 26% of them singletons. This sample was also put to use in a study of T cells of mothers and their children.

The source is a boy younger than 18 in good health. V usage is TRBV10-3 and J usage is TRBJ2-7; 11 bases match TRBD1. Sequencing used blood. CDR3 nucleotides: TGTGCCATCAGTGAGTCCGGGACAGGGGGCTCCTACGAGCAGTACTTC. Protein: CAISESGTGGSYEQYF.